The clone carrying this T cell receptor beta chain was recorded once. Its antigen is currently unknown. This record belongs to a study of T cells in localized non-small cell lung cancer. Study results and caveats: With higher T cell density in blood came longer overall survival. Appearing in adjacent lung were a median roughly 60 of the top 100 tumor clones.

Profiled with immunoSEQ multiplex PCR; TCRdb holds only in-frame clones, not every one. The sample yields tens of thousands of clones, approximately 90% seen once. This sequence was found in a man aged 40-75 years with stage I squamous cell lung carcinoma. The sequenced sample was peripheral blood, obtained before any cancer treatment.

CDR3 protein: CASSRVGAGQPQHF. The CDR3 DNA sequence: TGCGCCAGCAGTCGGGTGGGGGCCGGTCAGCCCCAGCATTTT. The chain recombines TRBV23-1 with TRBJ1-5; perhaps TRBD1 as D (6 bases). TRBV23-1 is flagged as an ORF with uncertain function. Between the trimmed V and J ends, which lost 4 bases and 6 bases, there was a span of 13 bases. The CDR3 length is 14 residues.